The 25 T cell receptor beta chains listed next were all sequenced from one sample in a study of early T cells in non-severe SARS-CoV-2 infection. TCRdb re-called the 5' RACE reads through MiXCR, storing one row per CDR3 protein. The top ten hold 21% of the sample, which has approximately 120,000 distinct CDR3 sequences, about 15% seen once. Input material: whole blood. The receptors stem from an adult who was a healthcare worker with PCR-confirmed SARS-CoV-2 infection or an uninfected control (not recorded which).

This clonotype has more than one count but fewer than ten. The rearrangement links TRBV24-1 to TRBJ2-5, with D tentatively TRBD1 (5 bases). This CDR3 region has 12 residues. Trimming removed 5 bases at V and 4 bases at J, with 7 bases between. Germline CDR1 KGHDR, CDR2 SFDVKD. This CDR3 is CATSAGAETQYF. The CDR3, as DNA: TGTGCCACCAGTGCTGGGGCAGAGACCCAGTACTTC.

V usage is TRBV5-4 and J usage is TRBJ2-3, with 7 bases fitting TRBD1. Germline values: CDR1 SGHNT, CDR2 YYREEE (reference sequence). Trimming cost V 4 bases and J 2 bases; bases outside gene matches: 7. The CDR3 has 15 residues. The CDR3 reads CASSHRDSFTDTQYF. For the CDR3, the DNA is TGTGCCAGCAGCCACCGGGACAGCTTCACAGATACGCAGTATTTT.

The V call is TRBV7-2, the J call TRBJ1-2; the D is unclear. Trimming took off 3 bases at V and 5 bases at J, with 19 bases between the two ends. CDR1 is SGHTA, CDR2 FQGNSA, per germline. CDR3 length: 16 residues. In DNA form, the CDR3 reads TGTGCCAGCAGCTTGCTTTCGAGACGGAAAGAATATGGCTACACCTTC. Residues: CASSLLSRRKEYGYTF.

This clonotype showed up many times. This chain connects TRBV7-8 to TRBJ2-1; D is possibly TRBD1 (6 bases). The germline V gene encodes CDR1 SGHVS and CDR2 FQNEAQ. The V end was cut by 2 bases, the J end by 9 bases, with 14 bases between. This CDR3 comprises 14 residues. The CDR3 region has the DNA TGTGCCAGCAGCTTAAGAGCAGGGGTCCGTGAGCAGTTCTTC. This sequence encodes CASSLRAGVREQFF.

The chain has TRBV9 and TRBJ1-2, with D uncertain. The CDR3 has 16 residues. Trimming removed 4 bases from V and 0 bases from J, with 16 bases in between. CDR1 and CDR2 (germline): SGDLS, YYNGEE. DNA of the CDR3: TGTGCCAGCAGCCCGGAGAGGAGGGCTACTAACTATGGCTACACCTTC. This encodes CASSPERRATNYGYTF.

This chain links TRBV18 with TRBJ1-2, with 7 bases fitting TRBD1. Germline-derived CDR1 and CDR2 are KGHSH and LQKENI. The CDR3 sequence is 14 residues long. V lost 2 bases, J lost 4 bases, and 4 bases stayed unmatched. CDR3 DNA sequence: TGTGCCAGCTCACCAGGACAGGCCAGCTATGGCTACACCTTC. Translation gives CASSPGQASYGYTF.

This clonotype was found many times. The J gene is TRBJ2-7, the V gene TRBV29-1, with a weak D call TRBD1 (6 bases). V lost 5 bases and J lost 2, with 13 bases in between. Germline V gives CDR1 SQVTM, CDR2 ANQGSEA. The length of the CDR3 is 13 residues. CDR3 sequence: CSVLTGLTYEQYF. CDR3 nucleotide sequence: TGCAGCGTTCTCACAGGGCTTACCTACGAGCAGTACTTC.

The V call is TRBV7-9, the J call TRBJ2-1; tentative D call: TRBD1 (5 bases). This CDR3 region has 16 residues. Between the trimmed V and J ends, which lost 1 base and 7 bases, there was a span of 17 bases. Per germline, CDR1 SEHNR and CDR2 FQNEAQ (reference sequence). This CDR3 is CASSLGPFWGRNEQFF. The CDR3 nucleotides read TGTGCCAGCAGCTTAGGCCCCTTTTGGGGCAGAAATGAGCAGTTCTTC.

J is TRBJ2-3 and V is TRBV4-1, with D possibly TRBD1 on 5 matching bases. V lost 2 bases and J 3 bases, leaving 6 bases between the germline ends. CDR3 size: 13 residues. Germline CDR1 and CDR2: MGHRA and YSYEKL. Written as DNA, the CDR3 is TGCGCCAGCAGCCAAAAGGGGACAGATACGCAGTATTTT. It codes for CASSQKGTDTQYF.

The V call is TRBV7-3, the J call TRBJ1-2; D perhaps matches TRBD1 (5 bases). Germline CDR1 SGHTA, CDR2 FQGTGA. The CDR3 spans 12 residues. Trimming took off 7 bases at V and 10 bases at J, with 16 bases between the two ends. In DNA, the CDR3 is TGTGCCAGCAAAACCTCGGGACCTGCCTACACCTTC. Protein: CASKTSGPAYTF.

The chain employs TRBV5-1 and TRBJ2-2, with D possibly matching TRBD1 (5 bases). Germline V gives CDR1 SGHRS, CDR2 YFSETQ. V gave up 0 bases and J gave up 1 base, with 10 bases separating them. The CDR3 consists of 16 residues. In DNA, the CDR3 is TGCGCCAGCAGCTTGGCGTTACAGGAGAACACCGGGGAGCTGTTTTTT. Its translation: CASSLALQENTGELFF. Combining the CDR3 with reference TRBV5-1 and TRBJ2-2 gives the whole variable domain KAGVTQTPRYLIKTRGQQVTLSCSPISGHRSVSWYQQTPGQGLQFLFEYFSETQRNKGNFPGRFSGRQFSNSRSEMNVSTLELGDSALYLCASSLALQENTGELFFGEGSRLTVL.

The rearrangement links TRBV30 to TRBJ2-3, with D maybe TRBD1 (5 bases). From germline, CDR1 is GTSNPN and CDR2 SVGIG (reference sequence). V was pared by 4 bases and J by 6 bases, with 8 bases between. This CDR3 is built from 11 residues. The DNA of the CDR3 is TGTGCCTGGACAGGGTTCGATACGCAGTATTTT. This translates into CAWTGFDTQYF.

J is TRBJ2-7 and V is TRBV7-9; no firm D call. CDR1 and CDR2 from the germline V gene are SEHNR and FQNEAQ (reference sequence). The CDR3 has 12 residues. The V gene lost 5 bases and the J gene lost 2 bases, with 7 bases spanning the gap. CDR3 DNA sequence: TGTGCCAGCAGCGTCCTGGCCTACGAGCAGTACTTC. Translating it yields CASSVLAYEQYF.

This clonotype appeared many times. This rearrangement joins TRBV3-1 to TRBJ1-3; D is undetermined. The length of the CDR3 is 12 residues. Deletions cut 3 bases from V and 7 bases from J, with 7 bases between. Looked up from germline, CDR1 is LGHDT and CDR2 is YNNKEL (reference sequence). This CDR3 reads CASSQFFNTIYF. The CDR3 DNA reads TGTGCCAGCAGCCAGTTCTTCAACACCATATATTTT.

The chain uses TRBV29-1 and TRBJ1-2; D is unresolved. Trimming pared 2 bases from V and 7 bases from J, leaving 14 bases between. The CDR3 has 13 amino acids. CDR1 is SQVTM and CDR2 is ANQGSEA in the germline V gene. The CDR3 protein is CSVERTARGGYTF. The CDR3 DNA sequence: TGCAGCGTTGAAAGGACGGCAAGAGGTGGCTACACCTTC.

V is TRBV30 and J is TRBJ2-3, with TRBD2 matching over 10 bases. Germline CDR1 GTSNPN, CDR2 SVGIG (reference sequence). The CDR3 is 12 amino acids. V shed 5 bases, J shed 4 bases, and the junction held 0 bases outside the gene matches. The CDR3 loop reads CAWGTSADTQYF. The CDR3, as DNA: TGTGCCTGGGGGACTAGCGCAGATACGCAGTATTTT.

In this sample, this clonotype turned up many times. The rearrangement links TRBV7-9 to TRBJ1-2; D is undetermined. Germline lookup yields CDR1 SEHNR and CDR2 FQNEAQ (reference sequence). The CDR3 is 13 residues long. Trimming removed 4 bases at V and 6 bases at J, with 12 bases between. In DNA form, the CDR3 reads TGTGCCAGCAGCTCTTGGAGTTTCGATGGCTACACCTTC. As protein: CASSSWSFDGYTF.

This clonotype has more than one count but fewer than ten. The genes are TRBV5-1 and TRBJ1-1; D call uncertain. The CDR3 extends over 13 amino acids. In germline, CDR1 is SGHRS, CDR2 YFSETQ. Deletions cut 4 bases from V and 3 bases from J, with 10 bases between. This chain's CDR3 is CASSTSQDTEAFF. In DNA form, the CDR3 reads TGCGCCAGCAGCACCTCTCAGGACACTGAAGCTTTCTTT.

V usage is TRBV7-9 and J usage is TRBJ2-6; D not resolved. Germline loops: CDR1 SEHNR, CDR2 FQNEAQ (reference sequence). This CDR3 is 13 amino acids long. Trimming left V 5 bases short and J 3 bases short, with 5 bases between. In nucleotides, the CDR3 is TGTGCCAGCAGCCCATTTGGGGCCAACGTCCTGACTTTC. Amino acid sequence: CASSPFGANVLTF.

This clonotype came up many times. The chain carries TRBV4-1 and TRBJ1-5, with TRBD1 identical over 7 bases. The ends lost 1 base at V and 7 bases at J; junction bases unmatched: 10. The CDR3 has 16 amino acids. CDR1 and CDR2 (germline): MGHRA, YSYEKL. The CDR3, as DNA: TGCGCCAGCAGCCAAGGACAGGGAGGGAGAGGGCAGCCCCAGCATTTT. This gives the protein CASSQGQGGRGQPQHF.

The sample holds a few counts of this clonotype. The genes are TRBV20-1 and TRBJ1-1; D gene uncertain. Germline values: CDR1 DFQATT, CDR2 SNEGSKA (reference sequence). This CDR3 comprises 15 residues. The V end was cut by 6 bases, the J end by 1 base, with 18 bases between. Here the CDR3 reads CSAPARSSKNTEAFF. The CDR3 bases are TGCAGTGCCCCCGCTCGATCATCTAAGAACACTGAAGCTTTCTTT.

This clonotype appeared a few times. The CDR3 coding sequence is TGTGCCATCAGTCCGCAGGGGAGCTCTGGAAACACCATATATTTT. This translates into CAISPQGSSGNTIYF. This chain uses TRBV10-3 with TRBJ1-3; weak D call: TRBD1 (6 bases). The germline gives CDR1 ENHRY, CDR2 SYGVKD. V gave up 5 bases and J gave up 0 bases, with 11 bases separating them. The CDR3 length is 15 residues.

The V gene is TRBV11-2, the J gene TRBJ2-7; 9 bases align to TRBD1. The CDR3 has 14 residues. V shed 5 bases, J shed 5 bases, and the junction held 7 bases outside the gene matches. CDR1 is SGHAT, CDR2 FQNNGV, per germline. CDR3 in DNA: TGTGCCAGCAGCAAGGGACAGGGTCTACACGAGCAGTACTTC. Encoded protein: CASSKGQGLHEQYF.

The table lists this clonotype with a few counts. The chain joins TRBV4-1 to TRBJ2-5; no firm D call. This CDR3 spans 13 amino acids. The V and J ends lost 1 base and 3 bases respectively, with 6 bases between them. The germline gives CDR1 MGHRA, CDR2 YSYEKL. CDR3 residues: CASSQVVKETQYF. The CDR3, as DNA: TGCGCCAGCAGCCAAGTAGTAAAAGAGACCCAGTACTTC.

This clonotype turned up a few times. The chain uses TRBV27 and TRBJ2-1, with 9 bases that match TRBD1. The CDR3 sequence is 13 residues long. Per the germline V gene, CDR1 is MNHEY and CDR2 is SMNVEV (reference sequence). The ends lost 5 bases at V and 8 bases at J; junction bases unmatched: 4. CDR3 in amino acids: CASSDRGAHEQFF. The CDR3 DNA sequence: TGTGCCAGCAGTGACAGGGGGGCTCATGAGCAGTTCTTC.